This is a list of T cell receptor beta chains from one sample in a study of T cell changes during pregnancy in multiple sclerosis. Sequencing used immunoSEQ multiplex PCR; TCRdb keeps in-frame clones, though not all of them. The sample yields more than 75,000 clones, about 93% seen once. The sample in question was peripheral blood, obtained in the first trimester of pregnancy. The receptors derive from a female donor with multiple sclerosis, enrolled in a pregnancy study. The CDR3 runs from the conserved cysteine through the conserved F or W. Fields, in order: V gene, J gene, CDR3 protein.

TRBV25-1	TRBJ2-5	CASSRQETQYF
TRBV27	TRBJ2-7	CASSLQAGGSYEQYF
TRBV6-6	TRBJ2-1	CASSQTGYNEQFF
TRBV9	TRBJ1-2	CASSAHRDRGSGYTF
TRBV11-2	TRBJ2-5	CASSLASGVETQYF
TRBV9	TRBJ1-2	CASSERPHGSLSYGYTF
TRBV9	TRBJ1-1	CASSLGGWMNTEAFF
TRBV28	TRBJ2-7	CASSLGASGSYEQYF
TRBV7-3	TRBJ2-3	CASSSRGGATGTDTQYF
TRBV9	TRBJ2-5	CASSHGGGEYQETQYF
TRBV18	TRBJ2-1	CASSQDRRNEQFF
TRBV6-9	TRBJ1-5	CASSSRNQPQHF
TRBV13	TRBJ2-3	CASSLVGTDTQYF
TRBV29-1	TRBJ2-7	CSVFNGGQGYEQYF
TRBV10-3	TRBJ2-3	CAYARDTTDTQYF
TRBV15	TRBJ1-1	CATSRGGQVNTEAFF
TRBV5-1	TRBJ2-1	CASSLPDNEQFF
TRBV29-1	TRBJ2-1	CSVSLAGGPGNEQFF
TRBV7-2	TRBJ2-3	CASSLDRATDTQYF
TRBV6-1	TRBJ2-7	CASRASGRAAYEQYF
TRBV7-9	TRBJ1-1	CASSLTGNTEAFF
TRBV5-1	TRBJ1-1	CASSLTVFADTEAFF
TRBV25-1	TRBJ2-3	CATCLDTQYF